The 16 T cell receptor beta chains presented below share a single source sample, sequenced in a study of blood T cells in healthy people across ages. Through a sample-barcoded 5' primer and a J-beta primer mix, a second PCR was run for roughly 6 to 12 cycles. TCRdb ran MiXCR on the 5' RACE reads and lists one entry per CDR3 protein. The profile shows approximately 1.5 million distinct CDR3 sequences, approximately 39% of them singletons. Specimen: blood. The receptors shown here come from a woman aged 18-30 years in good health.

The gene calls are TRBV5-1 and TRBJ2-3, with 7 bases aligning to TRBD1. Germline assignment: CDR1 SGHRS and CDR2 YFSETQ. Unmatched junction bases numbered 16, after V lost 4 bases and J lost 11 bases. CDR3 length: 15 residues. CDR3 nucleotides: TGCGCCAGCAGCATGGACAGGAACCTGCTGGGTGTGCAGTATTTT. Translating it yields CASSMDRNLLGVQYF.

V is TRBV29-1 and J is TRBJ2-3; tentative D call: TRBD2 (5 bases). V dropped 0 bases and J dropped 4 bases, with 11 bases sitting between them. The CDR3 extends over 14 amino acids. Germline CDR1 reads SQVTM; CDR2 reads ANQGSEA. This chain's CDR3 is CSVEDPPGADTQYF. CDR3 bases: TGCAGCGTTGAAGACCCTCCCGGGGCAGATACGCAGTATTTT.

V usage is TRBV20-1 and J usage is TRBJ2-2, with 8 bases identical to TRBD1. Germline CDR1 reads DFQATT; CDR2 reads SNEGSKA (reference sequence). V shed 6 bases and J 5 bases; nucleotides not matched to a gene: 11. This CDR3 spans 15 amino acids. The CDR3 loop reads CSAQGGQEETGELFF. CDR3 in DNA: TGCAGTGCGCAGGGGGGACAGGAGGAGACCGGGGAGCTGTTTTTT.

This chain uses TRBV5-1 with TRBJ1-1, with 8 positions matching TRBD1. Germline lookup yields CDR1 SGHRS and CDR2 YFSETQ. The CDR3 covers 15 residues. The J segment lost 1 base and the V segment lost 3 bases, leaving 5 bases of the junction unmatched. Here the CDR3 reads CASSSVGQGNTEAFF. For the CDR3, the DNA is TGCGCCAGCAGCTCGGTCGGACAGGGGAACACTGAAGCTTTCTTT.

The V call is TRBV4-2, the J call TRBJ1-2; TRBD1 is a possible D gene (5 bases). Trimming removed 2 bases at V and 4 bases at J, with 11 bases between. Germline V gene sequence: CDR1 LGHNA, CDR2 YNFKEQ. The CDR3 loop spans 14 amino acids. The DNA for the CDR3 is TGTGCCAGCAGCCAATACGGACACCTCTATGGCTACACCTTC. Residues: CASSQYGHLYGYTF.

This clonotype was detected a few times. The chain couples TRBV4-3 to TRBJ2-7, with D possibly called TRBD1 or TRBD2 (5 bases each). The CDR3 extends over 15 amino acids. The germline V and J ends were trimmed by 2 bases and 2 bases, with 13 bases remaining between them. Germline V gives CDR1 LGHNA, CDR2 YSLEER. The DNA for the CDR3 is TGCGCCAGCAGCCAACATGGGGGACCAGCCTACGAGCAGTACTTC. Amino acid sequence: CASSQHGGPAYEQYF.

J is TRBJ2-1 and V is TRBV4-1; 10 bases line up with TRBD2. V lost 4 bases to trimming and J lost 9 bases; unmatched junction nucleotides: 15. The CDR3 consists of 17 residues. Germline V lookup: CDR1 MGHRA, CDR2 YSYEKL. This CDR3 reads CASSPFFPQREGSEQFF. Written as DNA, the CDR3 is TGCGCCAGCAGCCCCTTTTTTCCTCAGCGGGAGGGATCTGAGCAGTTCTTC.

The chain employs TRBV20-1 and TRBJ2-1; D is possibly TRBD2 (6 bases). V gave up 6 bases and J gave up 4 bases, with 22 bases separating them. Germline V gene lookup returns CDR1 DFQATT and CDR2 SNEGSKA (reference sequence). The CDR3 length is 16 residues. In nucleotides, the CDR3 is TGCAGTGCCGCGGGTAGCGGAACCAAAACTTACAATGAGCAGTTCTTC. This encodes CSAAGSGTKTYNEQFF.

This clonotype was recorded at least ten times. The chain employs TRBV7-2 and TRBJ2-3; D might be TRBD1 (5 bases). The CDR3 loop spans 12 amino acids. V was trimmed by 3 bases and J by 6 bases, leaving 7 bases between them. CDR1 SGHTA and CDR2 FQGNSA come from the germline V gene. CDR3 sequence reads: CASSFQGDTQYF. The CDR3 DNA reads TGTGCCAGCAGCTTTCAGGGCGATACGCAGTATTTT.

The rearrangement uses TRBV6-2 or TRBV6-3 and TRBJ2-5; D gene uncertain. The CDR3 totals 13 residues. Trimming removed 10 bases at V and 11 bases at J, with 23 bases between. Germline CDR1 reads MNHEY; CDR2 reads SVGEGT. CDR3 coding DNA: TGTGCCACCACCGTTAGCTCCTACAATGAGCAGTACTTC. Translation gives CATTVSSYNEQYF.

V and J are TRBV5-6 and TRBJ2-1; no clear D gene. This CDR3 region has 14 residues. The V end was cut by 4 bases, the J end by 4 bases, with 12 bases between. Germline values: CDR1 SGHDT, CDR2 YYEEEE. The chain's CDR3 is CASSLRTEYNEQFF. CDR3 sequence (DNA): TGTGCCAGCAGCCTACGAACAGAATACAATGAGCAGTTCTTC.

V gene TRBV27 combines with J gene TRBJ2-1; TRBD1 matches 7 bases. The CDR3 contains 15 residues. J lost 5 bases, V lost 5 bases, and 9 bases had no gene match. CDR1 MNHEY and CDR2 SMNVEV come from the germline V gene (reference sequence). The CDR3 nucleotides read TGTGCCAGCAGTCCCCGACAGGGATTTAACAATGAGCAGTTCTTC. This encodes CASSPRQGFNNEQFF.

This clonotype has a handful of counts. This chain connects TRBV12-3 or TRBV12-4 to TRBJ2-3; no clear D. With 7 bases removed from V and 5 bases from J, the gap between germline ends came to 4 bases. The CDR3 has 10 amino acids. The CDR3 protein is CASKGDTQYF. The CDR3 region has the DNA TGTGCCAGCAAGGGAGATACGCAGTATTTT.

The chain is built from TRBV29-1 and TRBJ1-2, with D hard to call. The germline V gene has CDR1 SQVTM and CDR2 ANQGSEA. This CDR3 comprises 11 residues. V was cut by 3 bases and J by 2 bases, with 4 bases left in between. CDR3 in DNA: TGCAGCGTTGACGGAAACTATGGCTACACCTTC. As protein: CSVDGNYGYTF.

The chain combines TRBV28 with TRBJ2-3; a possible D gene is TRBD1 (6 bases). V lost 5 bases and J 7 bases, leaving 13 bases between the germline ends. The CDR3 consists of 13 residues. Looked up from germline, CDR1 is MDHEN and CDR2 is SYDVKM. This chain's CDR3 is CASSNRVRYTQYF. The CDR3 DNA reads TGTGCCAGCAGTAACAGGGTGAGGTATACGCAGTATTTT.

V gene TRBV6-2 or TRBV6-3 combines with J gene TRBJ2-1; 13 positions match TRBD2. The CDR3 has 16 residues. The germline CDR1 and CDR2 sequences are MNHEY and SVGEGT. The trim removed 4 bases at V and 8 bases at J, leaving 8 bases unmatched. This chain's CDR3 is CASSLPGLAGIDEQFF. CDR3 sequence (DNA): TGTGCCAGCAGTTTACCGGGACTAGCGGGAATCGATGAGCAGTTCTTC.